These 5 T cell receptor beta chains were sequenced from one sample in a study of T cells in women clearing cervical HPV infection. The protocol was immunoSEQ multiplex PCR, while the TCRdb copy is restricted to in-frame clones and leaves out a portion. This table holds fewer than 30,000 clones. Material for sequencing was blood buffy coat. These receptors all come from a woman aged 18-70 years with a cervical HPV16 infection that either progressed to CIN3+ or cleared (not recorded which).

As regards this clone: The read is 3 residues too short to cover the CDR3 end, so that end is filled in from the germline J gene. The gene calls are TRBV11-2 and TRBJ2-3; 10 bases are a match to TRBD2. The CDR3 spans 15 residues. CDR1 and CDR2 from the germline V gene are SGHAT and FQNNGV. V lost 7 bases to trimming and J lost 5 bases; unmatched junction nucleotides: 9. CDR3 DNA (partial): TGTGCCAGCACCCGACTTAGCGGGAGGTTAGATACG. It codes for CASTRLSGRLDT. In full, the CDR3 reads CASTRLSGRLDTQYF.

As regards this clone: Coverage ceases 3 residues before the CDR3 finishes, and the germline J gene fills in the end. The chain links TRBV12-3 or TRBV12-4 to TRBJ2-3; no clear D gene. V gave up 3 bases and J gave up 2 bases, with 9 bases separating them. This CDR3 is 14 amino acids long. This CDR3 is CASSFVQITDTQYF. CDR3 DNA, as far as it was read: TGTGCCAGCAGTTTTGTACAGATCACAGATACG.

As concerns this clone: The read finishes 3 residues shy of the CDR3 end, and the germline J gene is used to complete it. The rearrangement joins TRBV19 to TRBJ1-2, with D uncertain. CDR1 LNHDA and CDR2 SQIVND come from the germline V gene (reference sequence). There are 16 residues in the CDR3. The covered CDR3 bases are TGTGCCAGTAGTATAGATCATAGCGGGGAACACAATGAC. This translates into CASSIDHSGEHND. The complete CDR3 reads CASSIDHSGEHNDYTF.

Concerning this clone: From the germline J gene comes the end of the CDR3, since the read stops 3 residues before it. V and J are TRBV12-3 or TRBV12-4 and TRBJ1-4; 8 bases line up with TRBD1. The ends lost 3 bases at V and 5 bases at J; junction bases unmatched: 5. The CDR3 runs 15 residues. The CDR3 is CASSFWTGKNEKLFF. CDR3 DNA, as far as it was read: TGTGCCAGCAGTTTCTGGACAGGGAAGAATGAAAAA.

CDR3 amino acids: CASSMQGRVGYTF. Partial CDR3 DNA: TGTGCCAGTAGTATGCAGGGTCGCGTGGGC. The chain combines TRBV19 with TRBJ1-2, with D perhaps matching TRBD1 (5 bases). The CDR3 end falls 3 residues outside the read, so it is completed with the germline J gene. Germline V gives CDR1 LNHDA, CDR2 SQIVND (reference sequence). The CDR3 length is 13 residues.